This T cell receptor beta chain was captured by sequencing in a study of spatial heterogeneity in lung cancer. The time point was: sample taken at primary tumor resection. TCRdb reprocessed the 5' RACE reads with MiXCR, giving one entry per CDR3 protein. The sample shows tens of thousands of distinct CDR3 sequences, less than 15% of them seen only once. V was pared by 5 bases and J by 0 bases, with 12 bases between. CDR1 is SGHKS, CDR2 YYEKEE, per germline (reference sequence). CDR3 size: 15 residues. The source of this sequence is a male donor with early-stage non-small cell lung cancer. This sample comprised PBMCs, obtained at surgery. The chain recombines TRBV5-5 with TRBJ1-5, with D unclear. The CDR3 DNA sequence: TGTGCCAGCAGTCCTACGATATATAGCAATCAGCCCCAGCATTTT. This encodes CASSPTIYSNQPQHF.